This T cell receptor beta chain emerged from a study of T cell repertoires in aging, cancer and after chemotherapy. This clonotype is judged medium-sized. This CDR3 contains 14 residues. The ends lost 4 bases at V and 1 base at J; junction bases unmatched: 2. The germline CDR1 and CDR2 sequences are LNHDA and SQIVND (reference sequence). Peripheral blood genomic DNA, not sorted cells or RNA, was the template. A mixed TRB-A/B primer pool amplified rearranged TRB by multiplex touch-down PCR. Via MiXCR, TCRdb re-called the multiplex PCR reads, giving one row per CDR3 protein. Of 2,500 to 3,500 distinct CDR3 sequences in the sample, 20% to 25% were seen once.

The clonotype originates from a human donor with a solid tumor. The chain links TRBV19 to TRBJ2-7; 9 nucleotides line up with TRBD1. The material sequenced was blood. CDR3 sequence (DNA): TGTGCCAGTAGTACGGGACAGGGTTCCTACGAGCAGTACTTC. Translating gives CASSTGQGSYEQYF.